A selection of T cell receptor beta chains follows, all from one sample in a study of shared clonotypes between healthy human individuals. Produced via immunoSEQ multiplex PCR; TCRdb's table is partial and in-frame only. The sample has a few hundred thousand clones, less than 98% seen once. The sequenced material came from naive CD4+ T cells sorted from blood. The receptors originated from a woman in her twenties or thirties in good health. Each CDR3 is given with its conserved first and last residue. D genes are given only for firm matches. Only part of the rows carry a size: once, few, many, or a class if the clone is expanded.

len: 15
abundance: NA
v_gene: TRBV27
d_gene: NA
j_gene: TRBJ1-2
CDR3nt: TGTGCCAGCAGTTCCCACCGAACGGGTGGGGATGGCTACACCTTC
CDR3aa: CASSSHRTGGDGYTF

len: 17
abundance: NA
v_gene: TRBV28
d_gene: TRBD1
j_gene: TRBJ1-1
CDR3nt: TGTGCCAGCAGCGTTCTGGACAGGGGGCATATGAACACTGAAGCTTTCTTT
CDR3aa: CASSVLDRGHMNTEAFF

len: 16
abundance: NA
v_gene: TRBV7-9
d_gene: NA
j_gene: TRBJ2-1
CDR3nt: TGTGCCAGCAGCTTAGTCGGGGGCAGGTTTGACAATGAGCAGTTCTTC
CDR3aa: CASSLVGGRFDNEQFF

len: 15
abundance: NA
v_gene: TRBV28
d_gene: TRBD1
j_gene: TRBJ2-7
CDR3nt: TGTGCCAGCAGTTTAGGGACAGGGGATCCCTACGAGCAGTACTTC
CDR3aa: CASSLGTGDPYEQYF

len: 13
abundance: few
v_gene: TRBV10-3
d_gene: NA
j_gene: TRBJ1-1
CDR3nt: TGTGCCATCAGTGAGCAGGGGAACACTGAAGCTTTCTTT
CDR3aa: CAISEQGNTEAFF

len: 15
abundance: NA
v_gene: TRBV4-1
d_gene: NA
j_gene: TRBJ1-4
CDR3nt: TGCGCCAGCAGCCATCCCGGGACCGGCCATGAAAAACTGTTTTTT
CDR3aa: CASSHPGTGHEKLFF

len: 15
abundance: NA
v_gene: TRBV18
d_gene: TRBD2
j_gene: TRBJ2-7
CDR3nt: TGTGCCAGCTCACCATCGCTTGGGGGGGCCTACGAGCAGTACTTC
CDR3aa: CASSPSLGGAYEQYF

len: 14
abundance: NA
v_gene: TRBV28
d_gene: NA
j_gene: TRBJ2-7
CDR3nt: TGTGCCAGCAGTCTTGTTGCAGCTATCCCCGAGCAGTACTTC
CDR3aa: CASSLVAAIPEQYF

len: 17
abundance: NA
v_gene: TRBV7-2
d_gene: NA
j_gene: TRBJ2-7
CDR3nt: TGTGCCAGCAGCTTAGTCTGGGACTTGTCTTTGTACTACGAGCAGTACTTC
CDR3aa: CASSLVWDLSLYYEQYF

len: 18
abundance: NA
v_gene: TRBV19
d_gene: NA
j_gene: TRBJ2-2
CDR3nt: TGTGCCAGTAGTATAGGCGGTGCAGGGTTTGCGGACACCGGGGAGCTGTTTTTT
CDR3aa: CASSIGGAGFADTGELFF

len: 14
abundance: NA
v_gene: TRBV30
d_gene: NA
j_gene: TRBJ2-7
CDR3nt: TGTGCCTCAACCGGGGGGACAGGTCCCTACGAGCAGTACTTC
CDR3aa: CASTGGTGPYEQYF

len: 13
abundance: NA
v_gene: TRBV6-5
d_gene: TRBD1
j_gene: TRBJ1-1
CDR3nt: TGTGCCAGCAAAGGGGACAGGAACACTGAAGCTTTCTTT
CDR3aa: CASKGDRNTEAFF

len: 14
abundance: NA
v_gene: TRBV28
d_gene: NA
j_gene: TRBJ2-7
CDR3nt: TGTGCCAGCAGGCACCTACATTCACCCTACGAGCAGTACTTC
CDR3aa: CASRHLHSPYEQYF

len: 16
abundance: NA
v_gene: TRBV9
d_gene: TRBD2
j_gene: TRBJ2-2
CDR3nt: TGTGCCAGCAGCCGAGGACTAGCGGAGAACACCGGGGAGCTGTTTTTT
CDR3aa: CASSRGLAENTGELFF

len: 12
abundance: NA
v_gene: TRBV5-4
d_gene: TRBD1
j_gene: TRBJ1-2
CDR3nt: TGTGCCAGCAGCTCGGACAGGTATGGCTACACCTTC
CDR3aa: CASSSDRYGYTF

len: 18
abundance: NA
v_gene: TRBV28
d_gene: NA
j_gene: TRBJ2-1
CDR3nt: TGTGCCAGCAGCACATCGGCCCCGGCCACCAACTCCTACAATGAGCAGTTCTTC
CDR3aa: CASSTSAPATNSYNEQFF

len: 12
abundance: NA
v_gene: TRBV28
d_gene: NA
j_gene: TRBJ1-1
CDR3nt: TGTGCCAGCAAGGCGGGAGTGACTGAAGCTTTCTTT
CDR3aa: CASKAGVTEAFF

len: 14
abundance: NA
v_gene: TRBV19
d_gene: TRBD1
j_gene: TRBJ1-2
CDR3nt: TGTGCCAGTACCCCGGACAGGGGCTTCTATGGCTACACCTTC
CDR3aa: CASTPDRGFYGYTF

len: 11
abundance: NA
v_gene: TRBV28
d_gene: NA
j_gene: TRBJ2-7
CDR3nt: TGTGCCAGCAAGAGCAGGACCGAGCAGTACTTC
CDR3aa: CASKSRTEQYF

len: 15
abundance: NA
v_gene: TRBV6-1
d_gene: NA
j_gene: TRBJ2-2
CDR3nt: TGTGCCAGCAGTGAAGAAGGGAGAGGCACCGGGGAGCTGTTTTTT
CDR3aa: CASSEEGRGTGELFF

len: 14
abundance: NA
v_gene: TRBV12-5
d_gene: NA
j_gene: TRBJ2-3
CDR3nt: TGTGCTAGTGGTTTTGCTACCAACACAGATACGCAGTATTTT
CDR3aa: CASGFATNTDTQYF

len: 15
abundance: NA
v_gene: TRBV19
d_gene: NA
j_gene: TRBJ2-7
CDR3nt: TGTGCCAGTAGTTTTGGGGCCAGGGGAGCCTACGAGCAGTACTTC
CDR3aa: CASSFGARGAYEQYF

len: 17
abundance: NA
v_gene: TRBV18
d_gene: NA
j_gene: TRBJ2-6
CDR3nt: TGTGCCAGCTCACCACGGGTCATAACTTCTGGGGCCAACGTCCTGACTTTC
CDR3aa: CASSPRVITSGANVLTF

len: 16
abundance: NA
v_gene: TRBV28
d_gene: NA
j_gene: TRBJ2-6
CDR3nt: TGTGCCAGCAGTTCCAGGACCTCCTCTGGGGCCAACGTCCTGACTTTC
CDR3aa: CASSSRTSSGANVLTF

len: 15
abundance: NA
v_gene: TRBV4-1
d_gene: NA
j_gene: TRBJ2-7
CDR3nt: TGCGCCAGCAGCCAAGACAGACAGGACTACTACGAGCAGTACTTC
CDR3aa: CASSQDRQDYYEQYF

len: 14
abundance: NA
v_gene: TRBV19
d_gene: NA
j_gene: TRBJ1-5
CDR3nt: TGTGCCAGTAGTAGGGGGGGAGATAATCAGCCCCAGCATTTT
CDR3aa: CASSRGGDNQPQHF

len: 18
abundance: NA
v_gene: TRBV7-9
d_gene: NA
j_gene: TRBJ2-6
CDR3nt: TGTGCCAGCAGCTTCTCCGGGACGGAGAGCTCTGGGGCCAACGTCCTGACTTTC
CDR3aa: CASSFSGTESSGANVLTF

len: 16
abundance: NA
v_gene: TRBV6-1
d_gene: TRBD1
j_gene: TRBJ2-7
CDR3nt: TGTGCCAGCAGTGAATACTTACAGGGGTCGACCTACGAGCAGTACTTC
CDR3aa: CASSEYLQGSTYEQYF

len: 14
abundance: NA
v_gene: TRBV27
d_gene: NA
j_gene: TRBJ2-6
CDR3nt: TGTGCCAGCCGCGACCATCAGGGTTCCCCCGTCCTGACTTTC
CDR3aa: CASRDHQGSPVLTF

len: 15
abundance: NA
v_gene: TRBV21-1
d_gene: NA
j_gene: TRBJ2-1
CDR3nt: TGTGCCAGCAGCAAAGGTCTAGCGGGTGGCAATGAGCAGTTCTTC
CDR3aa: CASSKGLAGGNEQFF

len: 17
abundance: NA
v_gene: TRBV30
d_gene: TRBD1
j_gene: TRBJ2-6
CDR3nt: TGTGCCTGGAGACTGACAGGGGGTTTCTTTGGGGCCAACGTCCTGACTTTC
CDR3aa: CAWRLTGGFFGANVLTF

len: 12
abundance: once
v_gene: TRBV10-3
d_gene: TRBD1
j_gene: TRBJ1-2
CDR3nt: TGTGCCATCGCCGGGACAGGGAATGGCTACACCTTC
CDR3aa: CAIAGTGNGYTF

len: 13
abundance: once
v_gene: TRBV11-3
d_gene: NA
j_gene: TRBJ1-2
CDR3nt: TGTGCCAGCAGCCTCGGGAACTACTATGGCTACACCTTC
CDR3aa: CASSLGNYYGYTF

len: 14
abundance: NA
v_gene: TRBV28
d_gene: NA
j_gene: TRBJ1-5
CDR3nt: TGCGCCAGCAGACCAACCGGCGACAATCAGCCCCAGCATTTT
CDR3aa: CASRPTGDNQPQHF

len: 16
abundance: NA
v_gene: TRBV18
d_gene: NA
j_gene: TRBJ2-7
CDR3nt: TGTGCCAGCTCACCACAATTAGCCTCCCGCTCCCTCGAGCAGTACTTC
CDR3aa: CASSPQLASRSLEQYF

len: 15
abundance: NA
v_gene: TRBV27
d_gene: TRBD2
j_gene: TRBJ2-7
CDR3nt: TGTGCCAGCAGTTTAGTGCGGGAGTTCAACAACGAGCAGTACTTC
CDR3aa: CASSLVREFNNEQYF

len: 16
abundance: NA
v_gene: TRBV5-1
d_gene: NA
j_gene: TRBJ2-1
CDR3nt: TGCGCCAGCAGCTTGGTCGCGGGACCGTCCTACAATGAGCAGTTCTTC
CDR3aa: CASSLVAGPSYNEQFF

len: 16
abundance: NA
v_gene: TRBV28
d_gene: TRBD1
j_gene: TRBJ2-7
CDR3nt: TGTGCCAGCAGTCCCGCAGGGGGAAACGACCTGGTGGGGCAGTACTTC
CDR3aa: CASSPAGGNDLVGQYF

len: 14
abundance: NA
v_gene: TRBV29-1
d_gene: TRBD2
j_gene: TRBJ2-1
CDR3nt: TGCAGCGTTGTCGGGCTAGCGGCCTACAATGAGCAGTTCTTC
CDR3aa: CSVVGLAAYNEQFF

len: 11
abundance: NA
v_gene: TRBV5-1
d_gene: NA
j_gene: TRBJ2-7
CDR3nt: TGCGCCAGCAGCCTGGGACCCGAGCAGTACTTC
CDR3aa: CASSLGPEQYF

len: 12
abundance: NA
v_gene: TRBV15
d_gene: NA
j_gene: TRBJ1-5
CDR3nt: TGTGCCACCAGCAGAGGGGCACAGCCCCAGCATTTT
CDR3aa: CATSRGAQPQHF

len: 15
abundance: NA
v_gene: TRBV5-1
d_gene: NA
j_gene: TRBJ2-1
CDR3nt: TGCGCCAGCAGCGGAGGGACTTTAAGGAACAATGAGCAGTTCTTC
CDR3aa: CASSGGTLRNNEQFF

len: 11
abundance: NA
v_gene: TRBV20-1
d_gene: NA
j_gene: TRBJ2-7
CDR3nt: TGCAGTGCTGCACAGGGCTACGAGCAGTACTTC
CDR3aa: CSAAQGYEQYF

len: 15
abundance: NA
v_gene: TRBV5-1
d_gene: NA
j_gene: TRBJ1-1
CDR3nt: TGCGCCAGCAGCTTGTCTCCCAGCATGAACACTGAAGCTTTCTTT
CDR3aa: CASSLSPSMNTEAFF

len: 14
abundance: NA
v_gene: TRBV28
d_gene: NA
j_gene: TRBJ1-5
CDR3nt: TGTGCCAGCAGTCCGGGACACTTCAATCAGCCCCAGCATTTT
CDR3aa: CASSPGHFNQPQHF

len: 12
abundance: NA
v_gene: TRBV6-5
d_gene: NA
j_gene: TRBJ2-1
CDR3nt: TGTGCCAGCAAGGGCAACCGGGTCGAGCAGTTCTTC
CDR3aa: CASKGNRVEQFF

len: 13
abundance: NA
v_gene: TRBV25-1
d_gene: NA
j_gene: TRBJ1-2
CDR3nt: TGTGCCAGCAGTGCCGCTGCGGTCGTAGGCTACACCTTC
CDR3aa: CASSAAAVVGYTF

len: 15
abundance: NA
v_gene: TRBV5-1
d_gene: TRBD1
j_gene: TRBJ1-6
CDR3nt: TGCGCCAGCAGCCATGGACAGGCCGTCGATTCACCCCTCCACTTT
CDR3aa: CASSHGQAVDSPLHF

len: 13
abundance: NA
v_gene: TRBV5-1
d_gene: TRBD1
j_gene: TRBJ1-1
CDR3nt: TGCGCCAGCAGAGGACAGGGGAGCACTGAAGCTTTCTTT
CDR3aa: CASRGQGSTEAFF

len: 16
abundance: NA
v_gene: TRBV18
d_gene: NA
j_gene: TRBJ1-3
CDR3nt: TGTGCCAGCTCACCCTCCGAAGTCTACTCTGGAAACACCATATATTTT
CDR3aa: CASSPSEVYSGNTIYF

len: 13
abundance: NA
v_gene: TRBV30
d_gene: NA
j_gene: TRBJ2-3
CDR3nt: TGTGCCTGGAGTATAGGAGAACCAGATACGCAGTATTTT
CDR3aa: CAWSIGEPDTQYF

len: 14
abundance: once
v_gene: TRBV5-1
d_gene: NA
j_gene: TRBJ2-1
CDR3nt: TGCGCCAGCGCCGAAACCGGGGCCTACAATGAGCAGTTCTTC
CDR3aa: CASAETGAYNEQFF

len: 15
abundance: NA
v_gene: TRBV5-8
d_gene: NA
j_gene: TRBJ1-2
CDR3nt: TGTGCCAGCAGCTTGCTCCGACGGAAACCCTATGGCTACACCTTC
CDR3aa: CASSLLRRKPYGYTF

len: 15
abundance: NA
v_gene: TRBV11-3
d_gene: NA
j_gene: TRBJ2-2
CDR3nt: TGTGCCAGCAGCCCCGGGTCCCTTGATACCGGGGAGCTGTTTTTT
CDR3aa: CASSPGSLDTGELFF

len: 11
abundance: NA
v_gene: TRBV20-1
d_gene: NA
j_gene: TRBJ2-7
CDR3nt: TGCAGTGCTGTGGGAGTCGCCGAGCAGTACTTC
CDR3aa: CSAVGVAEQYF

len: 13
abundance: NA
v_gene: TRBV6-1
d_gene: NA
j_gene: TRBJ1-1
CDR3nt: TGTGCCAGCAGTGCCCTAGGGCCCACTGAAGCTTTCTTT
CDR3aa: CASSALGPTEAFF

len: 15
abundance: NA
v_gene: TRBV5-8
d_gene: NA
j_gene: TRBJ2-2
CDR3nt: TGTGCCAGCAGCCCAGCCGGCCTCCTCCACGGGGAGCTGTTTTTT
CDR3aa: CASSPAGLLHGELFF